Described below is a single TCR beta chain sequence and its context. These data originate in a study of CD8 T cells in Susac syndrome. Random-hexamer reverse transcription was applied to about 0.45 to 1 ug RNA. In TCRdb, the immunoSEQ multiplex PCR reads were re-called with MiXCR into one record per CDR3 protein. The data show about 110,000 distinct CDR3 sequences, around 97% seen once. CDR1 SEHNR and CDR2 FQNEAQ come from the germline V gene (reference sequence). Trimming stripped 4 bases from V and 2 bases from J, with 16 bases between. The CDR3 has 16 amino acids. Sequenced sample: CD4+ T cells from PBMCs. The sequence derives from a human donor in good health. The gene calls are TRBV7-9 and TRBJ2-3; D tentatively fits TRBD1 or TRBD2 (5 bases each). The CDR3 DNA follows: TGTGCCAGCAGCTCTACCGGGACGATGAACACAGATACGCAGTATTTT. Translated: CASSSTGTMNTDTQYF. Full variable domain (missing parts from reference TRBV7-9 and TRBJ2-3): DTGVSQNPRHKITKRGQNVTFRCDPISEHNRLYWYRQTLGQGPEFLTYFQNEAQLEKSRLLSDRFSAERPKGSFSTLEIQRTEQGDSAMYLCASSSTGTMNTDTQYFGPGTRLTVL.